The 16 T cell receptor beta chains below all came from one sample that was sequenced in a study of T cells in Graves' hyperthyroidism and ophthalmopathy (dated by TCRdb to the late 2010s). Libraries were built with multiplex PCR. The reads were generated on an Illumina HiSeq 2000. The TCR beta CDR3 regions were amplified from the RNA transcripts. A first-round RT-PCR of the TCR CDR3 used the HTBI primer set with the Qiagen OneStep RT-PCR kit. In-frame beta chains were kept once TCRdb had trimmed the public reads at Q25 with fastp and called clones with MiXCR. CDR3 protein duplicates are merged, each entry listing the most common genes and DNA. This sample gives around 690,000 distinct CDR3 sequences in total; 15% to 20% of them show up just once. The ten largest account for roughly a sixth of the sample. The sample was blood. The receptor set was obtained from a man between 50 and 59 years old with Graves' hyperthyroidism.

This clonotype has a single count. This chain joins TRBV29-1 and TRBJ2-7, with TRBD2 identical over 11 bases. The junction had 6 bases not matched to a gene; V was cut back by 4 bases and J by 4 bases. Per germline, CDR1 SQVTM and CDR2 ANQGSEA. There are 14 residues in the CDR3. CDR3 bases: TGCAGCGTTGTGTTAGCGGGAGGGCCGTACGAGCAGTACTTC. It is translated as CSVVLAGGPYEQYF.

This clonotype was observed many times. V gene TRBV30 combines with J gene TRBJ1-4, with 8 positions matching TRBD1. Germline assignment: CDR1 GTSNPN and CDR2 SVGIG (reference sequence). V lost 4 bases, J lost 4 bases, and 8 bases stayed unmatched. The CDR3 is made up of 15 amino acids. The CDR3 DNA reads as TGTGCCTGGACCCCCCGGACAGGGCTTAATGAAAAACTGTTTTTT. Residues: CAWTPRTGLNEKLFF.

The gene calls are TRBV20-1 and TRBJ2-5; D is ambiguous. Germline V lookup: CDR1 DFQATT, CDR2 SNEGSKA (reference sequence). The CDR3 contains 14 residues. The V end lost 2 bases, the J end lost 5 bases, and 15 bases lay between the germline ends. The CDR3 loop is CSARQTARSETQYF. CDR3 bases: TGCAGTGCTAGACAAACCGCCAGGAGCGAGACCCAGTACTTC.

This chain joins TRBV5-8 and TRBJ2-3, with no clear D. The germline V and J ends were trimmed by 0 bases and 2 bases, with 13 bases remaining between them. The germline V gene has CDR1 SGHTS and CDR2 YDEGEE. The CDR3 has 16 residues. The CDR3 region is CASSLVRGALTDTQYF. In DNA, the CDR3 is TGTGCCAGCAGCTTGGTTCGCGGAGCGCTCACAGATACGCAGTATTTT.

V usage is TRBV4-1 and J usage is TRBJ1-1; D is uncertain. This CDR3 spans 14 amino acids. V was clipped by 0 bases and J by 10 bases, with 15 bases between them. CDR1 and CDR2 from the germline V gene are MGHRA and YSYEKL. The CDR3: CASSQDSRLAGAFF. Written as DNA, the CDR3 is TGCGCCAGCAGCCAAGACAGTCGTCTTGCTGGAGCTTTCTTT.

The sample holds many counts of this clonotype. The V call is TRBV20-1, the J call TRBJ1-2, with a possible D match to TRBD1 (5 bases). The V gene lost 3 bases and the J gene lost 2 bases, with 13 bases spanning the gap. The CDR3 extends over 14 amino acids. Per the germline V gene, CDR1 is DFQATT and CDR2 is SNEGSKA (reference sequence). CDR3 coding DNA: TGCAGTGCTAGTTCAGGGAGAGTGAACTATGGCTACACCTTC. Translated, it gives CSASSGRVNYGYTF.

This clonotype was seen only a few times. The chain employs TRBV6-2 or TRBV6-3 and TRBJ2-3; D may match TRBD1 or TRBD2 (5 bases each). Germline CDR1 MNHEY, CDR2 SVGEGT. The CDR3 consists of 15 residues. Trimming removed 5 bases at V and 2 bases at J, with 14 bases between. CDR3 protein: CASSDLGPTTDTQYF. The CDR3 region has the DNA TGTGCCAGCAGTGACCTGGGACCAACCACAGATACGCAGTATTTT.

The CDR3 DNA follows: TGTGCTAGTGGGCTACGAAGGTTAGCATGGAACAATGAGCAGTTCTTC. This gives the protein CASGLRRLAWNNEQFF. The chain combines TRBV12-5 with TRBJ2-1; D not certain. V lost 6 bases and J 5 bases, leaving 20 bases between the germline ends. Germline CDR1 and CDR2: LGHNT and FRNRAP. This CDR3 is built from 16 residues.

This clonotype was observed a few times. The J gene is TRBJ1-2, the V gene TRBV2; 7 bases are shared with TRBD1. Trimming cost V 5 bases and J 7 bases; bases outside gene matches: 7. Germline lookup yields CDR1 SNHLY and CDR2 FYNNEI. The CDR3 consists of 13 residues. The CDR3, as DNA: TGTGCCAGCAGTCAACAGGGGACCGCTGGCTACACCTTC. It encodes CASSQQGTAGYTF.

This clonotype was observed a few times. The chain couples TRBV10-2 to TRBJ2-1; TRBD1 aligns across 9 bases. Germline lookup yields CDR1 WSHSY and CDR2 SAAADI. The CDR3 spans 13 residues. V lost 6 bases to trimming and J lost 8 bases; unmatched junction nucleotides: 5. The CDR3 is CASREQGAYEQFF. The CDR3 DNA sequence: TGCGCCAGCAGGGAACAGGGGGCCTATGAGCAGTTCTTC.

This chain links TRBV27 with TRBJ2-3, with D possibly called TRBD1 or TRBD2 (7 bases each). The V gene's germline CDR1 is MNHEY and CDR2 SMNVEV (reference sequence). Trimming removed 6 bases at V and 4 bases at J, with 20 bases between. The CDR3 length is 16 residues. CDR3 nucleotide sequence: TGTGCCAGCAGGTCGAGGGGGCGGGGGAGTCCAGATACGCAGTATTTT. Protein: CASRSRGRGSPDTQYF.

The V and J genes are TRBV6-5 and TRBJ1-5; D not resolved. Trimming shortened V by 2 bases and J by 3 bases, and 8 bases separated the two germline ends. The CDR3 contains 14 residues. Germline CDR1 is MNHEY and CDR2 is SVGAGI. This CDR3 is CASSYMGYNQPQHF. The CDR3 DNA is TGTGCCAGCAGTTACATGGGGTACAATCAGCCCCAGCATTTT.

The chain joins TRBV27 to TRBJ2-3; D call uncertain. Trimming stripped 1 base from V and 3 bases from J, with 14 bases between. Germline V gives CDR1 MNHEY, CDR2 SMNVEV (reference sequence). The CDR3 contains 16 residues. The CDR3 sequence: CASSLFFSSETDTQYF. CDR3 bases: TGTGCCAGCAGTTTATTTTTTTCGTCCGAGACAGATACGCAGTATTTT.

This clonotype was recorded at least ten times. The chain couples TRBV30 to TRBJ2-7; D is perhaps TRBD1 (6 bases). Trimming took 2 bases from V and 3 from J, leaving 11 bases between them. Germline loops: CDR1 GTSNPN, CDR2 SVGIG (reference sequence). The CDR3 runs to 13 residues. As DNA, the CDR3 is TGTGCCTGGAGTCCTGGACAGTACTACGAGCAGTACTTC. Translated, it gives CAWSPGQYYEQYF.

In this sample, this clonotype turned up a few times. The chain carries TRBV20-1 and TRBJ2-7; D remains ambiguous. Trimming stripped 1 base from V and 2 bases from J, with 12 bases between. The CDR3 has 14 residues. Germline V gene sequence: CDR1 DFQATT, CDR2 SNEGSKA (reference sequence). This CDR3 is CSARVKDRPYEQYF. Here the CDR3 DNA reads TGCAGTGCTAGAGTAAAGGACCGTCCCTACGAGCAGTACTTC.

This sequence joins TRBV11-2 and TRBJ1-2; TRBD1 aligns across 7 bases. The V and J ends lost 0 bases and 4 bases, in that order; junction bases with no gene match: 2. The CDR3 sequence is 14 residues long. CDR1 is SGHAT, CDR2 FQNNGV, per germline. The CDR3: CASSLEGQFYGYTF. The CDR3 DNA reads as TGTGCCAGCAGCTTAGAGGGACAGTTCTATGGCTACACCTTC.